Below are 5 T cell receptor beta chains sequenced from a single sample in a study of control samples from healthy donors and cancer patients. Clones were read by immunoSEQ multiplex PCR, and TCRdb kept only the in-frame ones, dropping some. The profile shows 110,000 to 150,000 clones, approximately 94% of them singletons. Sample: blood. These receptors originate from a man aged 40-50 years in good health.

The chain uses TRBV10-3 and TRBJ1-2; possibly TRBD1 for D (6 bases). V was cut by 9 bases and J by 4 bases, with 12 bases left in between. CDR3 length: 12 amino acids. The germline gives CDR1 ENHRY, CDR2 SYGVKD. CDR3 in DNA: TGTGCCATGGGGCAGGGGCGCTATGGCTACACCTTC. Its translation is CAMGQGRYGYTF.

The chain is built from TRBV28 and TRBJ1-3, with 7 bases aligning to TRBD1. Looked up from germline, CDR1 is MDHEN and CDR2 is SYDVKM. V trimming: 8 bases; J trimming: 2 bases; junction bases outside the gene matches: 6. This CDR3 has 14 residues. DNA of the CDR3: TGTGCCAGCGCGACAGGGACTCCTGGAAACACCATATATTTT. Translating it yields CASATGTPGNTIYF.

The V call is TRBV7-2, the J call TRBJ2-7; 8 nucleotides agree with TRBD1. The CDR3 sequence is 14 residues long. V dropped 5 bases and J dropped 1; count of bases not matched to a gene: 4. Germline CDR1 is SGHTA and CDR2 is FQGNSA. CDR3 region: CASSPWTGSYEQYF. The CDR3 nucleotides are TGTGCCAGCAGCCCCTGGACAGGGTCCTACGAGCAGTACTTC.

The chain links TRBV30 to TRBJ1-5, with D perhaps TRBD1 (5 bases). Trimming left V 2 bases short and J 3 bases short, with 11 bases between. Germline-derived CDR1 and CDR2 are GTSNPN and SVGIG (reference sequence). The CDR3 is 14 residues long. The CDR3 spells CAWSITGYNQPQHF. CDR3 nucleotides: TGTGCCTGGAGTATTACAGGTTACAATCAGCCCCAGCATTTT. The variable domain in full, with the rest retrieved from reference TRBV30 and TRBJ1-5, is SQTIHQWPATLVQPVGSPLSLECTVEGTSNPNLYWYRQAAGRGLQLLFYSVGIGQISSEVPQNLSASRPQDRQFILSSKKLLLSDSGFYLCAWSITGYNQPQHFGDGTRLSIL.

The chain uses TRBV7-2 and TRBJ1-4, with TRBD1 as a possible D gene (5 bases). CDR1 is SGHTA and CDR2 is FQGNSA in the germline V gene. V shed 5 bases and J shed 8 bases, with 15 bases lying between them. The CDR3 runs 14 residues. DNA of the CDR3: TGTGCCAGCAGCCCGGGGCCGGGAGGGGAAAAACTGTTTTTT. It codes for CASSPGPGGEKLFF.